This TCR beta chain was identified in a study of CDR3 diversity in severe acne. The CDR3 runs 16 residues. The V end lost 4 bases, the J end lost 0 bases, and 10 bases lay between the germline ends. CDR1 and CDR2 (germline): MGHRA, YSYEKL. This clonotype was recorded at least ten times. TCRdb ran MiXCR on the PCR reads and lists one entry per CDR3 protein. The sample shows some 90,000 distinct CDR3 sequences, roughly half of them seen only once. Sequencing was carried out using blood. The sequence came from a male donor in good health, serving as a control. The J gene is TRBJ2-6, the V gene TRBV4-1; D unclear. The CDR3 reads CASSRVFVSGANVLTF. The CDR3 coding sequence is TGCGCCAGCAGCCGCGTTTTTGTCTCTGGGGCCAACGTCCTGACTTTC.